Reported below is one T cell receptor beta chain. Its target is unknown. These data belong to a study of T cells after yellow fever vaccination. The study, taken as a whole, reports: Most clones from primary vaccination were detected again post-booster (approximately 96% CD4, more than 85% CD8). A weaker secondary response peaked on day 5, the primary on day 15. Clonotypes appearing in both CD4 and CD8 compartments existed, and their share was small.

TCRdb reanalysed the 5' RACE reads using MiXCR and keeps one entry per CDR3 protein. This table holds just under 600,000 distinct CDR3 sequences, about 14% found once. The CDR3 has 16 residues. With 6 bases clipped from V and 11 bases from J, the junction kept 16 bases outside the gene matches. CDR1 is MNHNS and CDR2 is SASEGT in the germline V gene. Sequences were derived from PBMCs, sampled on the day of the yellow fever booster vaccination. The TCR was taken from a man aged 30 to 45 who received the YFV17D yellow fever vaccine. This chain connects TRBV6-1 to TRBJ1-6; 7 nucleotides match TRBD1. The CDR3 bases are TGTGCCAGCAGCCCGAGACAGGGAGGCAAGAGCACACCCCTCCACTTT. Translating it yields CASSPRQGGKSTPLHF.